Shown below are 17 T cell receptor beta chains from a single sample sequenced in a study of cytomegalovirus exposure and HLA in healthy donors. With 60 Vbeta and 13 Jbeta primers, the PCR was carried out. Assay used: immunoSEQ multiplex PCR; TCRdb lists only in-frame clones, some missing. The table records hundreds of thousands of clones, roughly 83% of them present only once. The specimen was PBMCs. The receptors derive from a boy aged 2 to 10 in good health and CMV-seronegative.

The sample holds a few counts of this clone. This chain's CDR3 is CASSLGQGSSEKLFF. CDR3 DNA sequence: TGCGCCAGCAGCCTTGGACAGGGTTCGAGTGAAAAACTGTTTTTT. The chain carries TRBV4-1 and TRBJ1-4; TRBD1 aligns across 8 bases. The CDR3 spans 15 residues. The V gene end was trimmed by 4 bases and the J gene end by 7 bases; junction bases not matched to a gene: 8. The germline CDR1 and CDR2 sequences are MGHRA and YSYEKL.

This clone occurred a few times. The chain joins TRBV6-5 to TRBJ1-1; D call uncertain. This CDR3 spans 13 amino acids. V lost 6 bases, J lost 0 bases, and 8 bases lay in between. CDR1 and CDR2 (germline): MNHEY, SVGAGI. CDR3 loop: CASRLNMNTEAFF. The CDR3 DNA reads TGTGCCAGCAGACTCAATATGAACACTGAAGCTTTCTTT.

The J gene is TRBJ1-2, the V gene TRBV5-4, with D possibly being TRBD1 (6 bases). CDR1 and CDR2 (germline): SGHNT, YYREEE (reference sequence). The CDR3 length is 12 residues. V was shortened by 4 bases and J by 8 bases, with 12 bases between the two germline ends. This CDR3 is CASSIQGYGYTF. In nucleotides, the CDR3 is TGTGCCAGCAGCATACAGGGATACGGCTACACCTTC.

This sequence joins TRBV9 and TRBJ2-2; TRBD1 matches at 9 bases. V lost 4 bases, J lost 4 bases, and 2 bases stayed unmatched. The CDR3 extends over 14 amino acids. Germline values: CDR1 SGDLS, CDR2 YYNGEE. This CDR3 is CASSRDRVTGELFF. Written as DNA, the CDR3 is TGTGCCAGCAGCAGGGACAGGGTCACCGGGGAGCTGTTTTTT.

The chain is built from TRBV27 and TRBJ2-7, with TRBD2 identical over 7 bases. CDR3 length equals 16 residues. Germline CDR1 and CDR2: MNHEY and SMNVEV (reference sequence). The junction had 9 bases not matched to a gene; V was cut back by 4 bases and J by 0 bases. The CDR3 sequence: CASSYGGVGASYEQYF. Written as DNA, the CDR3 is TGTGCCAGCAGTTATGGGGGGGTCGGGGCCTCCTACGAGCAGTACTTC.

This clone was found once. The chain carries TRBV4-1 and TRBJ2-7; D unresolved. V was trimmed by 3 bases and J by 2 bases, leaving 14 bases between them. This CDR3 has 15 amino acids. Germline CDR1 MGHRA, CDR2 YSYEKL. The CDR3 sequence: CASSQVSRATYEQYF. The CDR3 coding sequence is TGCGCCAGCAGCCAGGTCTCGCGAGCGACCTACGAGCAGTACTTC.

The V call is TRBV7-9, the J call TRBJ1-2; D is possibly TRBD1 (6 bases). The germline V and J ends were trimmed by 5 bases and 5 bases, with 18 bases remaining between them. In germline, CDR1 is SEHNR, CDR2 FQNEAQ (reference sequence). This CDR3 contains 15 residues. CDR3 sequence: CASSAGFGTPYGYTF. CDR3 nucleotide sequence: TGTGCCAGCAGCGCAGGCTTCGGGACACCATATGGCTACACCTTC.

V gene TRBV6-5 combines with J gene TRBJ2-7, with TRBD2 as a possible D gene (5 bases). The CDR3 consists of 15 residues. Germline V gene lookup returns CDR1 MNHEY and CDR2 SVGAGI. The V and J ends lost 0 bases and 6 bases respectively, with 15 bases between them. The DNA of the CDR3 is TGTGCCAGCAGTTACTCCGTCGGGGTTAGGACCGAGCAGTACTTC. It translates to CASSYSVGVRTEQYF.

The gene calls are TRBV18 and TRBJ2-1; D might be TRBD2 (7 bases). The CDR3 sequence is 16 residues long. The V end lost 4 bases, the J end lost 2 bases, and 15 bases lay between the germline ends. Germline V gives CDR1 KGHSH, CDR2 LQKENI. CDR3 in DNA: TGTGCCAGCTCACTCCCGACGGGGGGCACCTACAATGAGCAGTTCTTC. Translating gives CASSLPTGGTYNEQFF.

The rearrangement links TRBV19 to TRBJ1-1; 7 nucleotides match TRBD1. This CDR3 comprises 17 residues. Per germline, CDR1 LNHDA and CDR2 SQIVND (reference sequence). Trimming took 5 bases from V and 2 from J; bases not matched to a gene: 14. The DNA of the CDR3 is TGTGCCAGTAGTCCGAGACAGGGCGAGGAGCCAAACACTGAAGCTTTCTTT. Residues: CASSPRQGEEPNTEAFF.

The DNA of the CDR3 is TGTGCCAGCAGTTACTATCAGGGTTCCGAGCAGTACTTC. Translation: CASSYYQGSEQYF. The chain is built from TRBV6-6 and TRBJ2-7; TRBD1 might be the D (5 bases). This CDR3 region has 13 residues. Per the germline V gene, CDR1 is MNHNY and CDR2 is SVGAGI (reference sequence). V was cut by 1 base and J by 6 bases, with 10 bases left in between.

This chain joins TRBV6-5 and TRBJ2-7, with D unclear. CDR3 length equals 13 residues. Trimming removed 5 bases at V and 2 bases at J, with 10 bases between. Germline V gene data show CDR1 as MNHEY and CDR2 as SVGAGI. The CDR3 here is CASSQAVPYEQYF. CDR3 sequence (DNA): TGTGCCAGCAGTCAGGCAGTGCCCTACGAGCAGTACTTC.

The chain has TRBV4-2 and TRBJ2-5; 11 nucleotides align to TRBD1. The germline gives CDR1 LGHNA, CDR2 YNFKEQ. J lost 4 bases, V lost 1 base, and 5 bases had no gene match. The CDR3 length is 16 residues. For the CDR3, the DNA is TGTGCCAGCAGCCAAGTTTCCGGACAGGGGGCAGAGACCCAGTACTTC. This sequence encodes CASSQVSGQGAETQYF.

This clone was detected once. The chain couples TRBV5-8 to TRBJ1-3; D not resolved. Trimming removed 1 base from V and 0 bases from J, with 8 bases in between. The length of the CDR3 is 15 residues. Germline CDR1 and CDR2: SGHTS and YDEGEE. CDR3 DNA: TGTGCCAGCAGCTTGTCGGGAACCTCTGGAAACACCATATATTTT. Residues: CASSLSGTSGNTIYF.

CDR3 coding DNA: TGTGCCTGGAGCGGACCTGGCGGGAGTGAAAAACTGTTTTTT. Translating gives CAWSGPGGSEKLFF. The V call is TRBV30, the J call TRBJ1-4; D is unclear. Germline-derived CDR1 and CDR2 are GTSNPN and SVGIG (reference sequence). CDR3 size: 14 residues. V was trimmed by 3 bases and J by 7 bases, leaving 15 bases between them.

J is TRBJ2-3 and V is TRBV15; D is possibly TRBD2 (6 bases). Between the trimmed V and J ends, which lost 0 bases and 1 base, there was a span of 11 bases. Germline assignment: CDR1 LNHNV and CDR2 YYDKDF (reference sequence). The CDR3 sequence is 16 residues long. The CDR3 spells CATSREPSDRTDTQYF. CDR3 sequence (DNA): TGTGCCACCAGCAGAGAGCCTAGCGACCGCACAGATACGCAGTATTTT.

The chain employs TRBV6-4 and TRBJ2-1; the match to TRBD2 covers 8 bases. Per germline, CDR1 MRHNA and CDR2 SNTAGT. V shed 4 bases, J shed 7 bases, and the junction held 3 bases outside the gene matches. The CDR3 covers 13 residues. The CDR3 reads CASSGGTSNEQFF. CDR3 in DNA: TGTGCCAGCAGTGGGGGGACTAGTAATGAGCAGTTCTTC.